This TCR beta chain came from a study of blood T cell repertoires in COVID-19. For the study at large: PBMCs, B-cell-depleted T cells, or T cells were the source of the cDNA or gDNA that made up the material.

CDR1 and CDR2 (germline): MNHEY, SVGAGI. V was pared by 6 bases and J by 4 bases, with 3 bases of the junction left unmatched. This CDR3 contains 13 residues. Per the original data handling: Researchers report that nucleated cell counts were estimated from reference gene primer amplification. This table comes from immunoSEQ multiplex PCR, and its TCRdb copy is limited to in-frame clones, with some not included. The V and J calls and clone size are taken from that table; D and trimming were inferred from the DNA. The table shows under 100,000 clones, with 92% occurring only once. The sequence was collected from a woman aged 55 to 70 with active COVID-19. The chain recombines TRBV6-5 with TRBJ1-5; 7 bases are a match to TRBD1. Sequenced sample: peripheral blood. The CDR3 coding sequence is TGTGCCAGCAGAGACAGGGAGAATCAGCCCCAGCATTTT. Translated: CASRDRENQPQHF.